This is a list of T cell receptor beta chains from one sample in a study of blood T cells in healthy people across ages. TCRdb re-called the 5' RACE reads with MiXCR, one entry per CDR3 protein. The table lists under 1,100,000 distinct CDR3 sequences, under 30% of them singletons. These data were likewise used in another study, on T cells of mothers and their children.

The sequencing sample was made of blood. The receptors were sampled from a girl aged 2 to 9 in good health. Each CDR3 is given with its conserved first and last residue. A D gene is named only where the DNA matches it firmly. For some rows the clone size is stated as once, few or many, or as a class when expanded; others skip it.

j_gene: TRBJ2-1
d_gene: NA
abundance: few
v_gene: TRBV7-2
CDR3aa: CASSWGAALSSYNEQFF
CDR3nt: TGTGCCAGCAGCTGGGGCGCGGCCCTAAGCTCCTACAATGAGCAGTTCTTC

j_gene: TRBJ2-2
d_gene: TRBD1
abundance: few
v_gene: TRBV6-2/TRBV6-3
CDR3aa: CASSPTGQPNTGELFF
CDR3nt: TGTGCCAGCAGCCCGACGGGACAGCCGAACACCGGGGAGCTGTTTTTT

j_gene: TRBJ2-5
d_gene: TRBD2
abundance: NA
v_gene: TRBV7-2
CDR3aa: CASSLLAGALETQYF
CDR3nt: TGTGCCAGCAGCCTACTAGCGGGAGCCCTCGAGACCCAGTACTTC

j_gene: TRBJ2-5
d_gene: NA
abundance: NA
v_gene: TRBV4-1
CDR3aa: CASSQDPSGRETQYF
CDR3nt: TGCGCCAGCAGCCAAGATCCCTCGGGCCGTGAGACCCAGTACTTC

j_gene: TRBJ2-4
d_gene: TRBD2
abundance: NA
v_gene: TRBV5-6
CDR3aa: CASSPLPAGEKLAKNIQYF
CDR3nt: TGTGCCAGCAGCCCTCTCCCAGCGGGAGAGAAACTAGCCAAAAACATTCAGTACTTC

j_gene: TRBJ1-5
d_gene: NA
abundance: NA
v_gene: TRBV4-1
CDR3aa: CASSQDQDWPQHF
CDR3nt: TGCGCCAGCAGCCAAGATCAGGATTGGCCCCAGCATTTT

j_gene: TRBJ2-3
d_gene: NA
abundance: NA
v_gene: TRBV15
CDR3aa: CATSRDPRPSTDTQYF
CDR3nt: TGTGCCACCAGCAGAGATCCGAGACCAAGCACAGATACGCAGTATTTT

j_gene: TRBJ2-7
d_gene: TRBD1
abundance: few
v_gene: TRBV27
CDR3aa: CASSTRTPGQGAREQYF
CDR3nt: TGTGCCAGCAGCACACGTACCCCGGGACAGGGGGCGCGAGAGCAGTACTTC

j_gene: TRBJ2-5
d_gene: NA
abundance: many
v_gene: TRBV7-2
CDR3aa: CASSLVVETQYF
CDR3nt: TGTGCCAGCAGCTTAGTGGTTGAGACCCAGTACTTC

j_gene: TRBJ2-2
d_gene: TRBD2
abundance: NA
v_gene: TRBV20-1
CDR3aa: CSALGPSGRADTGELFF
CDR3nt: TGCAGTGCTCTAGGACCTAGCGGGAGGGCCGACACCGGGGAGCTGTTTTTT

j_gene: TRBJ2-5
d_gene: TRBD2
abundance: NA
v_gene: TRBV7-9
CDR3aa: CASSLGTNNQETQYF
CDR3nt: TGTGCCAGCAGCTTGGGGACTAACAACCAAGAGACCCAGTACTTC

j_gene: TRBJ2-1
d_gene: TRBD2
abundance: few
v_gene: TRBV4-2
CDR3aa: CASSLLAVDGEQFF
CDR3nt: TGTGCCAGCAGCCTTCTAGCGGTAGATGGTGAGCAGTTCTTC

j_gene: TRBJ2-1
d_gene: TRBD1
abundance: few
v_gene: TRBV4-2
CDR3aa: CASSLRDRVSNNEQFF
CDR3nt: TGTGCCAGCAGCCTCCGGGACAGGGTGTCCAACAATGAGCAGTTCTTC

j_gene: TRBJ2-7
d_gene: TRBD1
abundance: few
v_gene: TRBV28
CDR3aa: CASSLARTGVRSDEQYF
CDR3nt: TGTGCCAGCAGTTTAGCTCGAACAGGGGTTAGGTCCGACGAGCAGTACTTC

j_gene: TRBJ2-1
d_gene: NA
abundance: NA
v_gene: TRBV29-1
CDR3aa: CSVGGLAFAALYNEQFF
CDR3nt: TGCAGCGTTGGTGGTCTAGCTTTTGCGGCCCTCTACAATGAGCAGTTCTTC

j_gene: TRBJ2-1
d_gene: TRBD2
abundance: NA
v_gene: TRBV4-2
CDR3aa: CASSHRMGTSGYNEQFF
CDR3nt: TGTGCCAGCAGCCACCGTATGGGGACTAGCGGCTACAATGAGCAGTTCTTC

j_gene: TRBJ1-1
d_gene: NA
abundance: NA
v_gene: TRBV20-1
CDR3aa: CSAPPGKNTEAFF
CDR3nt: TGCAGTGCCCCCCCGGGGAAGAACACTGAAGCTTTCTTT

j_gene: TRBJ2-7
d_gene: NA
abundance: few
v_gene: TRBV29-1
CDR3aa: CSVASPSGEQYF
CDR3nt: TGCAGCGTTGCCTCTCCCTCGGGGGAGCAGTACTTC

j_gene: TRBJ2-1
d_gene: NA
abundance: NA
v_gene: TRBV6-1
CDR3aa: CASRPRDSLLYNEQFF
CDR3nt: TGTGCCAGCAGACCTAGGGACTCTCTACTCTACAATGAGCAGTTCTTC

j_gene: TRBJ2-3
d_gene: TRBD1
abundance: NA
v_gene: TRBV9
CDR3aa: CASSSRQGDTQYF
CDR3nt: TGTGCCAGCAGCTCCCGACAGGGCGATACGCAGTATTTT